This is a list of T cell receptor beta chains from one sample in a study of T cells in Graves' hyperthyroidism and ophthalmopathy. Via MiXCR, TCRdb re-called the multiplex PCR reads, giving one row per CDR3 protein. In the table there are approximately 510,000 distinct CDR3 sequences, 46% of which are singletons. The specimen was peripheral blood or thyroid tissue (not recorded which). The receptor set was obtained from an adult woman with Graves' disease, either hyperthyroidism or ophthalmopathy (not recorded which). Each CDR3 is given with its conserved first and last residue. D genes are given only for firm matches. Rows give clone size only sometimes, using once, few, many, or a class for an expanded clone.

abundance: .; j_gene: TRBJ1-6; v_gene: TRBV6-1; d_gene: .; CDR3nt: TGTGCCAGCAGCCCCGGGCCCGGCGGATATAATTCACCCCTCCACTTT; CDR3aa: CASSPGPGGYNSPLHF
abundance: .; j_gene: TRBJ1-4; v_gene: TRBV20-1; d_gene: .; CDR3nt: TGCAGTGCTAGAGCTCCGGACAGAGATAATGAAAAACTGTTTTTT; CDR3aa: CSARAPDRDNEKLFF
abundance: .; j_gene: TRBJ1-1; v_gene: TRBV29-1; d_gene: TRBD1; CDR3nt: TGCAGCGCGTTCGGGAGGGACAGGGGAACGAACACTGAAGCTTTCTTT; CDR3aa: CSAFGRDRGTNTEAFF
abundance: few; j_gene: TRBJ1-5; v_gene: TRBV19; d_gene: TRBD1; CDR3nt: TGTGCCACCAGCAGGGGGTTTACTGGCAATCAGCCCCAGCATTTT; CDR3aa: CATSRGFTGNQPQHF
abundance: .; j_gene: TRBJ1-5; v_gene: TRBV20-1; d_gene: TRBD1; CDR3nt: TGCAGTGCTAGAGCGCCGGACAGGGAGAATCAGCATTTT; CDR3aa: CSARAPDRENQHF
abundance: .; j_gene: TRBJ2-5; v_gene: TRBV7-2; d_gene: .; CDR3nt: TGTGCCAGCAGCGGGACTCACCAAGAGACCCAGTACTTC; CDR3aa: CASSGTHQETQYF
abundance: many; j_gene: TRBJ2-2; v_gene: TRBV9; d_gene: .; CDR3nt: TGTGCCAGCAGCGCCGGGCGCACCGGGGAGCTGTTTTTT; CDR3aa: CASSAGRTGELFF
abundance: .; j_gene: TRBJ1-1; v_gene: TRBV25-1; d_gene: .; CDR3nt: TGTGCCAGCAGTGCTATCAACAGGGTAGGGGACACTGAAGCTTTCTTT; CDR3aa: CASSAINRVGDTEAFF
abundance: .; j_gene: TRBJ1-1; v_gene: TRBV20-1; d_gene: .; CDR3nt: TGCAGTGCTAGAGACCAGTTCGCTTTCTTT; CDR3aa: CSARDQFAFF
abundance: .; j_gene: TRBJ1-5; v_gene: TRBV12-3/TRBV12-4; d_gene: TRBD1; CDR3nt: TGTGCCAGCAGGGCCCTGACAGGGGTAGGGAATCAGCCCCAGCATTTT; CDR3aa: CASRALTGVGNQPQHF
abundance: many; j_gene: TRBJ2-7; v_gene: TRBV5-1; d_gene: .; CDR3nt: TGCGCCAGCAGCCCGCTGCGTGGGGGTAGTTACGAGCAGTACTTC; CDR3aa: CASSPLRGGSYEQYF
abundance: many; j_gene: TRBJ2-2; v_gene: TRBV29-1; d_gene: .; CDR3nt: TGCAGCACGACCGGGACTTCGAACACCGGGGAGCTGTTTTTT; CDR3aa: CSTTGTSNTGELFF
abundance: .; j_gene: TRBJ1-2; v_gene: TRBV7-6; d_gene: TRBD1; CDR3nt: TGTGCCAGCAGCTTAGCCGGGCCAGGGGGCATCGATAACTATGGCTACACCTTC; CDR3aa: CASSLAGPGGIDNYGYTF
abundance: .; j_gene: TRBJ2-7; v_gene: TRBV29-1; d_gene: .; CDR3nt: TGCAGCGTTGAAGTGGGCTCCTACAGGGACGAGCAGTACTTC; CDR3aa: CSVEVGSYRDEQYF
abundance: few; j_gene: TRBJ1-2; v_gene: TRBV15; d_gene: .; CDR3nt: TGTGCCACCTCCCCGGACTCTAACTATGGCTACACCTTC; CDR3aa: CATSPDSNYGYTF
abundance: many; j_gene: TRBJ1-5; v_gene: TRBV2; d_gene: .; CDR3nt: TGTGCCAGCAGTGAAGCGCCGGGGGCGTTAGGGCAGCCCCAGCATTTT; CDR3aa: CASSEAPGALGQPQHF
abundance: .; j_gene: TRBJ1-5; v_gene: TRBV12-3/TRBV12-4; d_gene: .; CDR3nt: TGTGCCACCCGGGGGCAGGGAATTAGTCAGCCCCAGCATTTT; CDR3aa: CATRGQGISQPQHF
abundance: many; j_gene: TRBJ1-1; v_gene: TRBV6-5; d_gene: TRBD1; CDR3nt: TGTGCCAGCAGCACACAGGGGAGATCAGCCCTGACTGAAGCTTTCTTT; CDR3aa: CASSTQGRSALTEAFF
abundance: once; j_gene: TRBJ2-2; v_gene: TRBV7-3; d_gene: .; CDR3nt: .; CDR3aa: CASSSPAVKPQEWEPGSCFF
abundance: many; j_gene: TRBJ2-6; v_gene: TRBV6-5; d_gene: .; CDR3nt: TGTGCCAGCAGTTACATGGCACAGGGTTTATCTGGGGCCAACGTCCTGACTTTC; CDR3aa: CASSYMAQGLSGANVLTF
abundance: .; j_gene: TRBJ1-4; v_gene: TRBV29-1; d_gene: .; CDR3nt: TGCAGCGCAGCAGGGACGGAAAATGAAAAACTGTTTTTT; CDR3aa: CSAAGTENEKLFF
abundance: .; j_gene: TRBJ2-7; v_gene: TRBV6-1; d_gene: .; CDR3nt: TGTGCCAGCAGCACCGTCGGGAACTCCTACGAGCAGTACTTC; CDR3aa: CASSTVGNSYEQYF
abundance: .; j_gene: TRBJ1-4; v_gene: TRBV7-2; d_gene: .; CDR3nt: TGTGCCAGCAGTCGCGCCTACAAGTCTAATAATGAAAAACTGTTTTTT; CDR3aa: CASSRAYKSNNEKLFF
abundance: .; j_gene: TRBJ2-5; v_gene: TRBV7-9; d_gene: .; CDR3nt: TGTGCCAGCAGCCCACAGGACTTCCAAGAGACCCAGTACTTC; CDR3aa: CASSPQDFQETQYF
abundance: few; j_gene: TRBJ1-1; v_gene: TRBV10-2; d_gene: .; CDR3nt: TGCGCCAGCATTTTTCAGTCGAACACTGAAGCTTTCTTT; CDR3aa: CASIFQSNTEAFF
abundance: .; j_gene: TRBJ1-5; v_gene: TRBV25-1; d_gene: TRBD1; CDR3nt: TGTGCCAGTAGTACTAATGGACAGGGTCATCAGCCCCAGCATTTT; CDR3aa: CASSTNGQGHQPQHF
abundance: few; j_gene: TRBJ2-7; v_gene: TRBV7-9; d_gene: TRBD1; CDR3nt: TGTGCCAGTAGCAGCCACCGGGACAGGAACTACGAGCAGTACTTC; CDR3aa: CASSSHRDRNYEQYF
abundance: .; j_gene: TRBJ2-7; v_gene: TRBV7-9; d_gene: TRBD2; CDR3nt: TGTGCCGCTGCGGGAGGGTCCATTCGGGAGCAGTACTTC; CDR3aa: CAAAGGSIREQYF
abundance: .; j_gene: TRBJ1-6; v_gene: TRBV20-1; d_gene: .; CDR3nt: TGCAGTGCTAGAAGGTCCTATCTCTCACCCCTCCACTTT; CDR3aa: CSARRSYLSPLHF
abundance: .; j_gene: TRBJ2-7; v_gene: TRBV11-2; d_gene: TRBD1; CDR3nt: TGTGCCAGCAGCAACCACCGGGACAGGAACTACGAGCAGTACTTC; CDR3aa: CASSNHRDRNYEQYF
abundance: .; j_gene: TRBJ1-2; v_gene: TRBV28; d_gene: .; CDR3nt: TGTGCCAGCAGGTTAAGTAGGGCCCAAGGCTATGGCTACACCTTC; CDR3aa: CASRLSRAQGYGYTF
abundance: .; j_gene: TRBJ1-3; v_gene: TRBV15; d_gene: .; CDR3nt: TGTGCCACCAGCAGAGATCCCAGGGTACAGAGCTCTGGAAACACCATATATTTT; CDR3aa: CATSRDPRVQSSGNTIYF
abundance: .; j_gene: TRBJ1-5; v_gene: TRBV12-3/TRBV12-4; d_gene: TRBD1; CDR3nt: TGTGCCAGCAGGACGGACAGGGGTCATCAGCCCCAGCATTTT; CDR3aa: CASRTDRGHQPQHF
abundance: .; j_gene: TRBJ1-1; v_gene: TRBV14; d_gene: .; CDR3nt: TGTGCCAGCTCACTTCCGGACCCGAGGAACACTGAAGCTTTCTTT; CDR3aa: CASSLPDPRNTEAFF
abundance: few; j_gene: TRBJ2-3; v_gene: TRBV15; d_gene: .; CDR3nt: TGTGCCACCAGGGAGGGGGTTACGGATACGCAGTATTTT; CDR3aa: CATREGVTDTQYF
abundance: many; j_gene: TRBJ2-5; v_gene: TRBV4-2; d_gene: .; CDR3nt: TGTGCCAGCAGCCAAGACGTGGGGTTCGGCGGGGCCCCCCAAGAGACCCAGTACTTC; CDR3aa: CASSQDVGFGGAPQETQYF
abundance: .; j_gene: TRBJ1-2; v_gene: TRBV7-9; d_gene: TRBD1; CDR3nt: TGTGCCAGCAGCCACCGGGACAGGGGGACCTATGGCTACACCTTC; CDR3aa: CASSHRDRGTYGYTF
abundance: .; j_gene: TRBJ1-4; v_gene: TRBV13; d_gene: TRBD1; CDR3nt: TGTGCCAGCAGCTTCTCGACAGGGGGCAGGGAAAAACTGTTTTTT; CDR3aa: CASSFSTGGREKLFF
abundance: .; j_gene: TRBJ2-5; v_gene: TRBV7-2; d_gene: TRBD2; CDR3nt: TGTGCCAGCAGCTTGGCAGCTAGCGGGGACCAAGAGACCCAGTACTTC; CDR3aa: CASSLAASGDQETQYF
abundance: many; j_gene: TRBJ2-2; v_gene: TRBV15; d_gene: .; CDR3nt: TGTGCCACCAGCAGAGATGGGAACACCGGGGAGCTGTTTTTT; CDR3aa: CATSRDGNTGELFF
abundance: many; j_gene: TRBJ1-1; v_gene: TRBV18; d_gene: .; CDR3nt: TGTGCCAGCTCACCACCAGACCGAGGGGCTTTCTTT; CDR3aa: CASSPPDRGAFF
abundance: .; j_gene: TRBJ2-5; v_gene: TRBV6-1; d_gene: .; CDR3nt: TGTGCCAGCAGTGTTTATCTCGGAGAGACCCAGTACTTC; CDR3aa: CASSVYLGETQYF
abundance: .; j_gene: TRBJ1-1; v_gene: TRBV3-1; d_gene: .; CDR3nt: TGTGCCAGCAGCCAAGTCCAGTTCGTAGGGGAAGCTTTCTTT; CDR3aa: CASSQVQFVGEAFF
abundance: .; j_gene: TRBJ2-5; v_gene: TRBV24-1; d_gene: .; CDR3nt: TGTGCCACCAGTGATTTAAGCAGAGACCAAGAGACCCAGTACTTC; CDR3aa: CATSDLSRDQETQYF
abundance: .; j_gene: TRBJ1-4; v_gene: TRBV5-4; d_gene: .; CDR3nt: TGTGCCAGCAGCTTGGTCGGGGCCGGCGGTGGAAAACTGTTTTTT; CDR3aa: CASSLVGAGGGKLFF
abundance: .; j_gene: TRBJ2-5; v_gene: TRBV3-1; d_gene: .; CDR3nt: TGTGCCAGCAGCCAAAATTCTCAAGAGACCCAGTACTTC; CDR3aa: CASSQNSQETQYF
abundance: .; j_gene: TRBJ1-3; v_gene: TRBV29-1; d_gene: .; CDR3nt: TGCAGCGTTGAGGGCGGGGACACCATATATTTT; CDR3aa: CSVEGGDTIYF
abundance: once; j_gene: TRBJ2-2; v_gene: TRBV11-2; d_gene: .; CDR3nt: .; CDR3aa: CATGGSCFF
abundance: many; j_gene: TRBJ1-1; v_gene: TRBV20-1; d_gene: .; CDR3nt: TGCAGTGCTAGGCGTCGGGACACTGAAGCTTTCTTT; CDR3aa: CSARRRDTEAFF
abundance: .; j_gene: TRBJ2-7; v_gene: TRBV7-9; d_gene: .; CDR3nt: TGTGCCAGCAGCGGACCAAAACTCCCCTACGAGCAGTACTTC; CDR3aa: CASSGPKLPYEQYF
abundance: many; j_gene: TRBJ1-1; v_gene: TRBV7-9; d_gene: .; CDR3nt: TGTGCCAGCAGCTTGGGTTATCGGGCAAGCACTGAAGCTTTCTTT; CDR3aa: CASSLGYRASTEAFF
abundance: many; j_gene: TRBJ2-5; v_gene: TRBV4-2; d_gene: TRBD2; CDR3nt: TGTGCCAGCAGCCAAGGGGGGGGTCAAGAGACCCAGTACTTC; CDR3aa: CASSQGGGQETQYF
abundance: few; j_gene: TRBJ2-5; v_gene: TRBV2; d_gene: .; CDR3nt: TGTGCCAGCAATCCGGTGGTGGGGGAGACCCAGTACTTC; CDR3aa: CASNPVVGETQYF
abundance: .; j_gene: TRBJ1-3; v_gene: TRBV2; d_gene: .; CDR3nt: TGTGCCAGCAGCAAAGATCCTACTTCAGGAAACACCATATATTTT; CDR3aa: CASSKDPTSGNTIYF
abundance: .; j_gene: TRBJ1-1; v_gene: TRBV25-1; d_gene: .; CDR3nt: TGTGCCAGCCTACCCTCTCTGGGAATGAACACTGAAGCTTTCTTT; CDR3aa: CASLPSLGMNTEAFF
abundance: .; j_gene: TRBJ1-4; v_gene: TRBV20-1; d_gene: TRBD1; CDR3nt: TGCAGTGCGGGACAGGGCACTAATGAAAAACTGTTTTTT; CDR3aa: CSAGQGTNEKLFF
abundance: many; j_gene: TRBJ1-6; v_gene: TRBV7-9; d_gene: .; CDR3nt: TGTGCCAGCAGCCGCTTGGGTTTAAATTCACCCCTCCACTTT; CDR3aa: CASSRLGLNSPLHF
abundance: many; j_gene: TRBJ2-2; v_gene: TRBV20-1; d_gene: .; CDR3nt: TGCAGTGCTAGGGTCTGGGGGGTCCAGGAGCTGTTTTTT; CDR3aa: CSARVWGVQELFF